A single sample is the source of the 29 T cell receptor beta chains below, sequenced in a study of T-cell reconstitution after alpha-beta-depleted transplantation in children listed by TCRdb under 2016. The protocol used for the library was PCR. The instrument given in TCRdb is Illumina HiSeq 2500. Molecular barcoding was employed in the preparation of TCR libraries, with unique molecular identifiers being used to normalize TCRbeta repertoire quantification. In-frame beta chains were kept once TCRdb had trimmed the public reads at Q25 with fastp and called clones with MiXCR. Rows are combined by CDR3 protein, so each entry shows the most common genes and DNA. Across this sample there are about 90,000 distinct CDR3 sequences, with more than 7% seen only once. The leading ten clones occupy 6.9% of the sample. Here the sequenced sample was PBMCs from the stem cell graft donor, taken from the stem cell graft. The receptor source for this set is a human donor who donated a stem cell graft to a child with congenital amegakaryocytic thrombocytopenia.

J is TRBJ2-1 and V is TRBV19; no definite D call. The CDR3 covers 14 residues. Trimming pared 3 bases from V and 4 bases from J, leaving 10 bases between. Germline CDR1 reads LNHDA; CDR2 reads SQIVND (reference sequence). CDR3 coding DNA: TGTGCCAGTAGTATCGGTATCGGGTACAATGAGCAGTTCTTC. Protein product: CASSIGIGYNEQFF.

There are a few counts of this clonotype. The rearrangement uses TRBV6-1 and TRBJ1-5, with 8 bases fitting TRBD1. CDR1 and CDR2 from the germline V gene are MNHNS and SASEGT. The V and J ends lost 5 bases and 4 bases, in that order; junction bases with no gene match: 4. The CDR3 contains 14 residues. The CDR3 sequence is CASSPTGENQPQHF. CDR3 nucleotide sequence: TGTGCCAGCAGTCCGACAGGGGAAAATCAGCCCCAGCATTTT.

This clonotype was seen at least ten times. This CDR3 reads CASSIETGLGNIQYF. In DNA form, the CDR3 reads TGTGCCAGTAGTATAGAAACGGGACTAGGAAACATTCAGTACTTC. The genes are TRBV19 and TRBJ2-4; 8 bases map to TRBD2. Germline values: CDR1 LNHDA, CDR2 SQIVND (reference sequence). V shed 0 bases, J shed 6 bases, and the junction held 4 bases outside the gene matches. The CDR3 loop spans 15 amino acids. Drawing the rest from reference TRBV19 and TRBJ2-4, the complete variable domain is DGGITQSPKYLFRKEGQNVTLSCEQNLNHDAMYWYRQDPGQGLRLIYYSQIVNDFQKGDIAEGYSVSREKKESFPLTVTSAQKNPTAFYLCASSIETGLGNIQYFGAGTRLSVL.

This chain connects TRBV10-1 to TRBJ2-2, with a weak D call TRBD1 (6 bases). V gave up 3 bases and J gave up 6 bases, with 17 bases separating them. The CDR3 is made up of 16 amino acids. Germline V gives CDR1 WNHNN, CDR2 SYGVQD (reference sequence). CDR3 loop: CASSDLGRGKSGELFF. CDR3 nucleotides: TGCGCCAGCAGTGATCTGGGCAGGGGAAAATCCGGGGAGCTGTTTTTT.

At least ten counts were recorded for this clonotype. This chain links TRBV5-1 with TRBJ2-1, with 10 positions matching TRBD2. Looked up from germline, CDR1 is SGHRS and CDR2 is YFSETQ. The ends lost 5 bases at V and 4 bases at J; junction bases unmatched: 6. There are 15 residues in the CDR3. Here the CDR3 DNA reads TGCGCCAGCAGACCCACTAGCGGGGCATACAATGAGCAGTTCTTC. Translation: CASRPTSGAYNEQFF.

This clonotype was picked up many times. The CDR3: CASSLPAGGPDTQYF. The CDR3 DNA reads as TGTGCCAGCAGCCTCCCAGCGGGGGGGCCAGATACGCAGTATTTT. V gene TRBV13 combines with J gene TRBJ2-3, with TRBD2 matching over 10 bases. The trim removed 5 bases at V and 4 bases at J, leaving 6 bases unmatched. Germline V gives CDR1 PRHDT, CDR2 FYEKMQ (reference sequence). The CDR3 has 15 residues.

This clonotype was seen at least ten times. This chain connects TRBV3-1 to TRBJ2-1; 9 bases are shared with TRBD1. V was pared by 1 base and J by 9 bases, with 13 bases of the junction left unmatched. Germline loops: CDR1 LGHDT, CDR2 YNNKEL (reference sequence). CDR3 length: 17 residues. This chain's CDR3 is CASSQGVTGGAGGEQFF. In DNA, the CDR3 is TGTGCCAGCAGCCAAGGGGTAACAGGGGGCGCAGGTGGTGAGCAGTTCTTC.

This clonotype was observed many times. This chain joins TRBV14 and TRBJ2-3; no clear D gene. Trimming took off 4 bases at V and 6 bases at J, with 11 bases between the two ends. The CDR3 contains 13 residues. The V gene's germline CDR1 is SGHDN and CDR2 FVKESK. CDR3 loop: CASSRFGSDTQYF. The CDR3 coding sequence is TGTGCCAGCAGCCGCTTCGGGTCGGATACGCAGTATTTT.

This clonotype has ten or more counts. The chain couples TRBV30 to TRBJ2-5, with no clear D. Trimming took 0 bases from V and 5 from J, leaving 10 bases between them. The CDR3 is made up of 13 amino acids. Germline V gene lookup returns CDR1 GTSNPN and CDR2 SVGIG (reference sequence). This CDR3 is CAWSVRNGETQYF. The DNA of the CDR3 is TGTGCCTGGAGTGTCAGAAATGGGGAGACCCAGTACTTC.

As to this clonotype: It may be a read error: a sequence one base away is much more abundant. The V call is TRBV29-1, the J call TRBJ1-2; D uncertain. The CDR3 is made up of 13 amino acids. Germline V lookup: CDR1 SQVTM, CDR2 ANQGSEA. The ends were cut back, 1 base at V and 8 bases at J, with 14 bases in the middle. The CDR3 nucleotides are TGCAGCGTTGAAGCGGAAGGAATCGGCGGCTACACCTTC. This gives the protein CSVEAEGIGGYTF. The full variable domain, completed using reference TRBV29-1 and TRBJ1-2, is SAVISQKPSRDICQRGTSLTIQCQVDSQVTMMFWYRQQPGQSLTLIATANQGSEATYESGFVIDKFPISRPNLTFSTLTVSNMSPEDSSIYLCSVEAEGIGGYTFGSGTRLTVV.

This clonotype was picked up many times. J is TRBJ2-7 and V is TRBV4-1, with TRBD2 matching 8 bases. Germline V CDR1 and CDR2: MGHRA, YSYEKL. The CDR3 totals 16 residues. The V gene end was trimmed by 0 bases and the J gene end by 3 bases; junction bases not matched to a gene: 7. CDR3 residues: CASSQEPRGRNYEQYF. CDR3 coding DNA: TGCGCCAGCAGCCAAGAACCACGCGGGAGGAACTACGAGCAGTACTTC.

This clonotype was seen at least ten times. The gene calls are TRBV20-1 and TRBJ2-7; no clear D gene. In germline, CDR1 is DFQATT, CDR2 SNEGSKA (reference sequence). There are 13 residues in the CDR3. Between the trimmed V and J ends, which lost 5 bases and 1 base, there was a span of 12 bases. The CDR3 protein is CSAGNEQSYEQYF. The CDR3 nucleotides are TGCAGTGCTGGAAATGAGCAGTCCTACGAGCAGTACTTC.

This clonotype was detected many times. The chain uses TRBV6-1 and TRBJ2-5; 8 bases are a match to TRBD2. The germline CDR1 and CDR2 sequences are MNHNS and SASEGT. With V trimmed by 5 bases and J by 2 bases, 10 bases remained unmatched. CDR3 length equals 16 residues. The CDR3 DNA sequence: TGTGCCAGCAGTCGGGCTAGCGGGCTGACGCAAGAGACCCAGTACTTC. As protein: CASSRASGLTQETQYF.

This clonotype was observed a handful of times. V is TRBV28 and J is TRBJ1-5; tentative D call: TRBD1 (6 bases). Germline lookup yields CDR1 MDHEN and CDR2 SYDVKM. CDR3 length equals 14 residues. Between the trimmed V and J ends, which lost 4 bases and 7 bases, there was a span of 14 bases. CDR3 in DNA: TGTGCCAGCAGTTATAGGGGGGGGGGCCAGCCCCAGCATTTT. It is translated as CASSYRGGGQPQHF.

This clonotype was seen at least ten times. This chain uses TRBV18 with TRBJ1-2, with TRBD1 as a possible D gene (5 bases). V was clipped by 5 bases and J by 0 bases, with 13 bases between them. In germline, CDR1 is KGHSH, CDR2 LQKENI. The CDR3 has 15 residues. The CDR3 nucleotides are TGTGCCAGCTCAGCAGGAGGGACGACTAACTATGGCTACACCTTC. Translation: CASSAGGTTNYGYTF.

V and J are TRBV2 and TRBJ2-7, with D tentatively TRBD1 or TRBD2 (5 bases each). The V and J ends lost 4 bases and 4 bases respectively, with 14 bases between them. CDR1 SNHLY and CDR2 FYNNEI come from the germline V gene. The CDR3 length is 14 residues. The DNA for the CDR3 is TGTGCCAGCAGTGTATTGAGGGACCAATACGAGCAGTACTTC. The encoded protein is CASSVLRDQYEQYF.

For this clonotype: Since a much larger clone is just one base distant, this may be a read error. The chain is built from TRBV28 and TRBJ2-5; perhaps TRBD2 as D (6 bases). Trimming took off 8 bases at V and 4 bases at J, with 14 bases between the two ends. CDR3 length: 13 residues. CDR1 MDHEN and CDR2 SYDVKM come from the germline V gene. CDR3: CASGLGGGETQYF. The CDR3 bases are TGTGCCAGCGGACTTGGGGGAGGAGAGACCCAGTACTTC.

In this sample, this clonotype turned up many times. The CDR3 is CASSSSGNTGELFF. As DNA, the CDR3 is TGCGCCAGCAGCTCGAGCGGGAACACCGGGGAGCTGTTTTTT. The V and J genes are TRBV5-1 and TRBJ2-2, with D possibly matching TRBD2 (5 bases). CDR1 is SGHRS and CDR2 is YFSETQ in the germline V gene. The CDR3 covers 14 residues. The V end was cut by 3 bases, the J end by 1 base, with 7 bases between. Complete variable domain (other parts from reference TRBV5-1 and TRBJ2-2): KAGVTQTPRYLIKTRGQQVTLSCSPISGHRSVSWYQQTPGQGLQFLFEYFSETQRNKGNFPGRFSGRQFSNSRSEMNVSTLELGDSALYLCASSSSGNTGELFFGEGSRLTVL.

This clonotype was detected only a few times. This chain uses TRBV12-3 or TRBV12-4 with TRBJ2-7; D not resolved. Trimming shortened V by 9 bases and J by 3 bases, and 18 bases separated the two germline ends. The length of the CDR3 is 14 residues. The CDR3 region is CASSPLGKSYEQYF. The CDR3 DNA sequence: TGTGCCAGTTCCCCCCTGGGCAAGAGCTACGAGCAGTACTTC.

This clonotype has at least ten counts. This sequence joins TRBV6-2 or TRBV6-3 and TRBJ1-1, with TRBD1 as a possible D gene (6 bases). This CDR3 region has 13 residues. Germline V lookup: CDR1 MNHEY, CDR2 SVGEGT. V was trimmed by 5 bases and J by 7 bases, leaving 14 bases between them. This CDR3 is CASSTTGIGEAFF. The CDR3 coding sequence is TGTGCCAGCAGTACCACAGGGATTGGTGAAGCTTTCTTT.

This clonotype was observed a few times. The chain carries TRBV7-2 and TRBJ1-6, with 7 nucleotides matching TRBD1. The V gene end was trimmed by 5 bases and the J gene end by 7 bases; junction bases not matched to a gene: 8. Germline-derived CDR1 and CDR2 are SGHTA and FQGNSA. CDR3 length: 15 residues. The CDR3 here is CASSPRTGSNSPLHF. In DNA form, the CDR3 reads TGTGCCAGCAGCCCGAGGACAGGCTCAAATTCACCCCTCCACTTT.

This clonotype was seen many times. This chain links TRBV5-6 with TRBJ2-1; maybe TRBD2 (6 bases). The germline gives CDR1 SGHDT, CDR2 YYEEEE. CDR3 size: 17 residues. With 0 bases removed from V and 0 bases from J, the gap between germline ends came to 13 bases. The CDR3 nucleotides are TGTGCCAGCAGCTTGGCCGGGAGACAGAGCTCCTACAATGAGCAGTTCTTC. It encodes CASSLAGRQSSYNEQFF.

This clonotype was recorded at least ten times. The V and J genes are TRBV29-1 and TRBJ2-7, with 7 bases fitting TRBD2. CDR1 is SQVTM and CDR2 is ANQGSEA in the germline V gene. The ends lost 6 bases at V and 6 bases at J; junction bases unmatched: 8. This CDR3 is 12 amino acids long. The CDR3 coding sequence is TGCAGCGTCACTACCACTAGCGCCGAGCAGTACTTC. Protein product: CSVTTTSAEQYF.

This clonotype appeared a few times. The CDR3, as DNA: TGTGCCAGCAGCTTGGGGCAGGGGATACCCCCCGGGGAGCTGTTTTTT. Translating it yields CASSLGQGIPPGELFF. The chain has TRBV5-5 and TRBJ2-2, with TRBD1 as a possible D gene (6 bases). Between the trimmed V and J ends, which lost 0 bases and 6 bases, there was a span of 15 bases. Germline CDR1 reads SGHKS; CDR2 reads YYEKEE (reference sequence). CDR3 size: 16 residues.

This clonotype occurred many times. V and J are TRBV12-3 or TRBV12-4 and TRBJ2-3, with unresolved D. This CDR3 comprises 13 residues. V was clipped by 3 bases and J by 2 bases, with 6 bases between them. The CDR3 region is CASSFWATDTQYF. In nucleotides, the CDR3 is TGTGCCAGCAGTTTCTGGGCCACAGATACGCAGTATTTT.

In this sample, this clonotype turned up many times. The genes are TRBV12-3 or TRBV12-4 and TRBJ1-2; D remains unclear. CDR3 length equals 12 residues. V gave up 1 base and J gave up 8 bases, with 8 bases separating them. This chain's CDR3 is CASSLGRGGYTF. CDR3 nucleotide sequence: TGTGCCAGCAGTTTAGGGCGCGGAGGCTACACCTTC.

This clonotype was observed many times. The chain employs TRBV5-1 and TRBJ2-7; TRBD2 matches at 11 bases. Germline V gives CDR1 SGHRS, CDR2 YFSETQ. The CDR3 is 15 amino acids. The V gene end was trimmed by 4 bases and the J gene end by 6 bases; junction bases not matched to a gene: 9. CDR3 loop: CASSPTSGSSGEQYF. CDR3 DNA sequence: TGCGCCAGCAGCCCCACTAGCGGGAGTTCTGGCGAGCAGTACTTC.

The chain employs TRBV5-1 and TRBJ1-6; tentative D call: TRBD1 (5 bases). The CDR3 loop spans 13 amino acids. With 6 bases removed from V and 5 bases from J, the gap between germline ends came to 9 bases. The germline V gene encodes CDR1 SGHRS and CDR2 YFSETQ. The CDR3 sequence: CASTLGDNSPLHF. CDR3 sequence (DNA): TGCGCCAGCACCCTAGGGGATAATTCACCCCTCCACTTT.

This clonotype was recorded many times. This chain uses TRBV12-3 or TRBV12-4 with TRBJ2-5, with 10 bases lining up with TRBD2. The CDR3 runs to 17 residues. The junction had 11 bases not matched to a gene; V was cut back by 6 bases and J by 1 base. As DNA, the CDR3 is TGTGCCAGCAGCCTCCTCCGGACTAGCGGCGGCCAAGAGACCCAGTACTTC. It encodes CASSLLRTSGGQETQYF.